These 18 T cell receptor beta chains originate from one sample sequenced in a study of beta chain features in type 1 diabetes. Sequencing targeted expressed TCRB transcripts, as all isolated RNA had been reverse transcribed. Sequencing was performed with immunoSEQ multiplex PCR; in TCRdb, only in-frame clones are kept and a portion is missing. This sample has a few hundred thousand clones, with roughly 13% found just once. The sequencing input was naive CD4+ T cells from blood. The receptors were gathered from a man aged 18-30 years in good health.

This chain's CDR3 is CASSQVRLAGDNEQFF. CDR3 bases: TGTGCCAGCAGCCAAGTAAGACTAGCGGGGGACAATGAGCAGTTCTTC. This sequence joins TRBV5-4 and TRBJ2-1, with 12 bases aligning to TRBD2. Germline V gives CDR1 SGHNT, CDR2 YYREEE (reference sequence). The length of the CDR3 is 16 residues. V lost 4 bases and J lost 5; bases outside the gene matches: 7.

J is TRBJ2-7 and V is TRBV4-3; 11 bases map to TRBD2. The CDR3 runs to 14 residues. Losses at the gene ends were 5 bases for V and 7 bases for J; bases not matched to a gene: 7. CDR1 and CDR2 from the germline V gene are LGHNA and YSLEER. The CDR3 region has the DNA TGCGCCAGCAGCGAGACTAGCGGGACTGGAGAGCAGTACTTC. Protein: CASSETSGTGEQYF.

This clone was seen a handful of times. The rearrangement uses TRBV6-5 and TRBJ1-4, with TRBD1 identical over 8 bases. The ends lost 7 bases at V and 10 bases at J; junction bases unmatched: 8. This CDR3 is built from 13 residues. Germline assignment: CDR1 MNHEY and CDR2 SVGAGI. This CDR3 reads CASTRDRKGKLFF. CDR3 nucleotides: TGTGCCAGCACCAGGGACAGGAAGGGAAAACTGTTTTTT.

V is TRBV7-9 and J is TRBJ1-6, with 7 bases identical to TRBD1. The CDR3 consists of 17 residues. The V and J ends lost 4 bases and 0 bases, in that order; junction bases with no gene match: 6. Germline CDR1 reads SEHNR; CDR2 reads FQNEAQ (reference sequence). The CDR3 here is CASSSRTGSSYNSPLHF. The CDR3 DNA follows: TGTGCCAGCAGCTCACGGACAGGCAGCTCCTATAATTCACCCCTCCACTTT.

This clone was seen only a few times. J is TRBJ2-3 and V is TRBV27, with D uncertain. Germline CDR1 is MNHEY and CDR2 is SMNVEV (reference sequence). The CDR3 is 15 amino acids. With 0 bases removed from V and 2 bases from J, the gap between germline ends came to 9 bases. The CDR3 bases are TGTGCCAGCAGTTTATCCCGCGGTTACACAGATACGCAGTATTTT. This gives the protein CASSLSRGYTDTQYF.

The chain uses TRBV23-1 and TRBJ1-1; D gene unclear. TRBV23-1 is marked as an open reading frame, function uncertain. The V gene lost 6 bases and the J gene lost 0 bases, with 20 bases spanning the gap. The CDR3 has 17 amino acids. CDR3 in DNA: TGCGCCAGCAGCCAGAGATTCCAGGTAGTTTTGAACACTGAAGCTTTCTTT. This translates into CASSQRFQVVLNTEAFF.

This clone was observed a few times. The gene calls are TRBV29-1 and TRBJ2-3; 10 bases map to TRBD2. CDR3 size: 15 residues. The ends lost 6 bases at V and 4 bases at J; junction bases unmatched: 10. Germline-derived CDR1 and CDR2 are SQVTM and ANQGSEA. CDR3 bases: TGCAGCGTCCTTTCTAGCGGGAGCGGGTCAGATACGCAGTATTTT. Protein: CSVLSSGSGSDTQYF.

The chain carries TRBV19 and TRBJ2-2, with a weak D call TRBD1 (5 bases). This CDR3 contains 13 residues. Germline V gene sequence: CDR1 LNHDA, CDR2 SQIVND (reference sequence). V lost 9 bases to trimming and J lost 3 bases, with 11 bases between them. The CDR3 is CASYDSHTGELFF. DNA of the CDR3: TGTGCCAGCTATGACAGTCACACCGGGGAGCTGTTTTTT.

CDR3 region: CASSSDRGLGTQYF. DNA for the CDR3: TGTGCCAGCAGCTCTGACAGGGGGCTGGGGACCCAGTACTTC. The chain carries TRBV5-6 and TRBJ2-5, with 10 nucleotides matching TRBD1. The germline gives CDR1 SGHDT, CDR2 YYEEEE. The CDR3 covers 14 residues. The V and J ends lost 3 bases and 7 bases, in that order; junction bases with no gene match: 6.

This clone has a handful of counts. This sequence joins TRBV18 and TRBJ1-2; 7 bases line up with TRBD1. CDR1 and CDR2 (germline): KGHSH, LQKENI. J gave up 8 bases and V 6 bases, and 9 bases lay outside the gene matches. CDR3 length equals 13 residues. The CDR3 sequence is CASSQDRAGGYTF. The CDR3 DNA is TGTGCCAGCTCGCAAGACAGGGCGGGAGGCTACACCTTC.

The chain uses TRBV7-3 and TRBJ2-1, with 8 bases aligning to TRBD2. This CDR3 is 14 amino acids long. Per the germline V gene, CDR1 is SGHTA and CDR2 is FQGTGA. Germline trimming cut 3 bases from V and 6 bases from J; bases unmatched to any gene: 4. The CDR3 loop is CASSLGTSSNEQFF. The CDR3 bases are TGTGCCAGCAGCTTGGGGACTAGTTCCAATGAGCAGTTCTTC.

This rearrangement joins TRBV21-1 to TRBJ1-2; TRBD1 was called by the table and not checked on the DNA. TRBV21-1 is classified as a pseudogene. This CDR3 contains 18 residues. The CDR3 spells CASSPLSRGTGFNYGYTF. As DNA, the CDR3 is TGTGCCAGCAGCCCACTCTCCCGCGGGACAGGGTTTAACTATGGCTACACCTTC.

This chain uses TRBV29-1 with TRBJ2-3, with 7 bases identical to TRBD2. J gave up 3 bases and V 7 bases, and 7 bases lay outside the gene matches. The CDR3 contains 13 residues. From germline, CDR1 is SQVTM and CDR2 ANQGSEA. CDR3 in amino acids: CSGERDATDTQYF. CDR3 bases: TGCAGCGGGGAGCGGGACGCAACAGATACGCAGTATTTT.

This clone was observed once. The genes are TRBV28 and TRBJ2-7; 11 nucleotides align to TRBD2. This CDR3 contains 15 residues. Losses at the gene ends were 7 bases for V and 4 bases for J; bases not matched to a gene: 9. Per germline, CDR1 MDHEN and CDR2 SYDVKM. CDR3 sequence reads: CASTLLAGVRYEQYF. CDR3 nucleotides: TGTGCCAGCACCCTACTAGCGGGAGTACGGTACGAGCAGTACTTC.

A few counts support this clone. The J gene is TRBJ1-4, the V gene TRBV15, with a tentative D call TRBD1 (6 bases). Deletions cut 0 bases from V and 7 bases from J, with 12 bases between. CDR1 and CDR2 (germline): LNHNV, YYDKDF (reference sequence). This CDR3 contains 15 residues. CDR3 in amino acids: CATSREHRVAEKLFF. In DNA, the CDR3 is TGTGCCACCAGCAGAGAACACAGGGTTGCTGAAAAACTGTTTTTT.

V and J are TRBV18 and TRBJ1-2; D call uncertain. Germline V gene data show CDR1 as KGHSH and CDR2 as LQKENI. This CDR3 contains 13 residues. The germline V and J ends were trimmed by 6 bases and 3 bases, with 11 bases remaining between them. The CDR3 region is CASSPSEDYGYTF. In DNA, the CDR3 is TGTGCCAGCTCGCCCTCAGAAGACTATGGCTACACCTTC.

The chain is built from TRBV7-2 and TRBJ1-2; no reliable D call. V was clipped by 5 bases and J by 8 bases, with 24 bases between them. The CDR3 consists of 16 residues. Germline CDR1 is SGHTA and CDR2 is FQGNSA. The CDR3 sequence is CASSPPSTGWRRGYTF. The CDR3 region has the DNA TGTGCCAGCAGCCCGCCCTCCACCGGGTGGCGCCGAGGCTACACCTTC.

This clone has a count of ten or more. The chain carries TRBV29-1 and TRBJ2-5; D may be TRBD1 (6 bases). The CDR3 extends over 12 amino acids. Deletions cut 7 bases from V and 4 bases from J, with 13 bases between. Looked up from germline, CDR1 is SQVTM and CDR2 is ANQGSEA. In DNA form, the CDR3 reads TGCAGCGGACAGACAGGCACAGAGACCCAGTACTTC. It specifies CSGQTGTETQYF. Together with reference TRBV29-1 and TRBJ2-5, the CDR3 gives the full variable domain: SAVISQKPSRDICQRGTSLTIQCQVDSQVTMMFWYRQQPGQSLTLIATANQGSEATYESGFVIDKFPISRPNLTFSTLTVSNMSPEDSSIYLCSGQTGTETQYFGPGTRLLVL.